This TCR beta chain is drawn from a study of blood T cell repertoires in COVID-19. Study context: The cDNA or gDNA used as material had been derived from T cells, B-cell-depleted T cells, or PBMCs.

Germline CDR1 MNHEY, CDR2 SVGAGI. The CDR3 consists of 14 residues. V was cut by 2 bases and J by 2 bases, with 9 bases left in between. A Seattle source enrolled patients during active infection and followed them longitudinally. Original handling: Amplification with reference gene primers provided the estimates of nucleated cell counts. Sequencing used immunoSEQ multiplex PCR; TCRdb keeps in-frame clones, though not all of them. That table is the source of V, J and clone size, and D and trimming were worked out from the DNA. The sample has 95,000 to 150,000 clones, 90% seen once. Sequences were obtained from peripheral blood. The chain carries TRBV6-5 and TRBJ2-5, with a possible D match to TRBD2 (5 bases). The TCR originated in an older woman with COVID-19, enrolled during active disease. The CDR3: CASSYVGIQETQYF. CDR3 in DNA: TGTGCCAGCAGTTACGTCGGGATTCAAGAGACCCAGTACTTC.